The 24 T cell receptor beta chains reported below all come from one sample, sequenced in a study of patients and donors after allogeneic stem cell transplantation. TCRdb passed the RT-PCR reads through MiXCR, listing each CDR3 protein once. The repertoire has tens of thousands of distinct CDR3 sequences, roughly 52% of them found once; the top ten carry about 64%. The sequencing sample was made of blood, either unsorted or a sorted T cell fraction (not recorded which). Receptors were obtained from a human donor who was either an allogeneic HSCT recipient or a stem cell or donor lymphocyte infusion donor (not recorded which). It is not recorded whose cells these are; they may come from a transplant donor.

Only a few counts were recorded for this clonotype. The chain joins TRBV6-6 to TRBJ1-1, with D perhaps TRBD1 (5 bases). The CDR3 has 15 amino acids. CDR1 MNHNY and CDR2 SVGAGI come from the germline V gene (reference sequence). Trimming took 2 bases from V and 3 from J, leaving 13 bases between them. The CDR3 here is CASSYGTFPHTEAFF. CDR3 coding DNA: TGTGCCAGCAGTTACGGGACGTTTCCCCACACTGAAGCTTTCTTT.

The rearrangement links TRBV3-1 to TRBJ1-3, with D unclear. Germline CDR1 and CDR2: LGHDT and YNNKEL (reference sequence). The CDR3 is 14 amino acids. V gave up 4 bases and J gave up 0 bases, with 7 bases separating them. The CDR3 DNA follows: TGTGCCAGCAGCCGAGACATCTCTGGAAACACCATATATTTT. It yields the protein CASSRDISGNTIYF.

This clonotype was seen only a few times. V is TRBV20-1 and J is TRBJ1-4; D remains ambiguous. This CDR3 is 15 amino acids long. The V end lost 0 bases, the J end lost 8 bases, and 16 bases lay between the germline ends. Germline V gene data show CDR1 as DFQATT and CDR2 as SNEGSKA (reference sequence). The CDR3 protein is CSARDDRGTSEKLFF. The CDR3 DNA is TGCAGTGCTAGAGATGATCGGGGAACATCCGAAAAACTGTTTTTT.

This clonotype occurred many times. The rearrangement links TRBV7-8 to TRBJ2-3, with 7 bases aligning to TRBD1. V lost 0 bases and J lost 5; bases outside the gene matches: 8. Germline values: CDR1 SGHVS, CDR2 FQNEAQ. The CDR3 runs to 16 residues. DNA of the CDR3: TGTGCCAGCAGCTTAGCGACAGGGAAGGCAGGAGATACGCAGTATTTT. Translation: CASSLATGKAGDTQYF.

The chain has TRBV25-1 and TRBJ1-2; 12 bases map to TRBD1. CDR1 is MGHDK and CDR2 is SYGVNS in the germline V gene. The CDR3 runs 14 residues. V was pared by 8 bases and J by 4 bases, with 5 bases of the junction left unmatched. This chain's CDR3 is CASGTGGLGYGYTF. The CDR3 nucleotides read TGTGCCAGCGGGACAGGGGGCCTGGGCTATGGCTACACCTTC.

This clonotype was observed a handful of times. In nucleotides, the CDR3 is TGCGCCAGCAGCTTGCAACAGCCCAGTGAAGCTTTCTTT. Translation: CASSLQQPSEAFF. V is TRBV5-1 and J is TRBJ1-1, with D unclear. Per the germline V gene, CDR1 is SGHRS and CDR2 is YFSETQ. The CDR3 spans 13 residues. Trimming removed 1 base from V and 7 bases from J, with 11 bases in between.

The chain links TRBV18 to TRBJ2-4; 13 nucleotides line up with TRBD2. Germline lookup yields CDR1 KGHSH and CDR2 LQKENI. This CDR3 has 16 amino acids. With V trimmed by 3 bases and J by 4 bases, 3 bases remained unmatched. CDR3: CASSPGTSGTKNIQYF. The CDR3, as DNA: TGTGCCAGCTCACCGGGGACTAGCGGGACGAAAAACATTCAGTACTTC.

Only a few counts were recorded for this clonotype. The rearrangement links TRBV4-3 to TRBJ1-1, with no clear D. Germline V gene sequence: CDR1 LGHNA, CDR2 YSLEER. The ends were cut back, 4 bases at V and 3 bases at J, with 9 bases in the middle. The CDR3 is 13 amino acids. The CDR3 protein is CASSPSLDTEAFF. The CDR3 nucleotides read TGCGCCAGCAGCCCTAGTTTAGACACTGAAGCTTTCTTT.

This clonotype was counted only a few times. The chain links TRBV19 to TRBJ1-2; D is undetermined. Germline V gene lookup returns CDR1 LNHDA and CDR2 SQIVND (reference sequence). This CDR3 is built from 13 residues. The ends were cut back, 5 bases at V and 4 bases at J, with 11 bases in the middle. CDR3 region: CASSSDNFYGYTF. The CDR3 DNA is TGTGCCAGTAGTTCCGACAACTTCTATGGCTACACCTTC.

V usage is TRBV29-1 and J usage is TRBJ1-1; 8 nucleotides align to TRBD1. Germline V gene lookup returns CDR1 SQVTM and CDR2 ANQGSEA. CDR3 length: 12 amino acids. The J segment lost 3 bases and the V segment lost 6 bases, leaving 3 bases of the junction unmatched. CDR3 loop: CSVGQGDTEAFF. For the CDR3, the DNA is TGCAGCGTAGGACAGGGAGACACTGAAGCTTTCTTT.

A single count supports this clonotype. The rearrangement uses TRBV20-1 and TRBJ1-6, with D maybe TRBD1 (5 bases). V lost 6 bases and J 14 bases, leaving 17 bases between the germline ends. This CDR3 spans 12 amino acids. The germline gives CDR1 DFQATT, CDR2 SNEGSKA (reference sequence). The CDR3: CSARSGSGALHF. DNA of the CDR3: TGCAGTGCAAGATCAGGGAGTGGGGCCCTCCACTTT.

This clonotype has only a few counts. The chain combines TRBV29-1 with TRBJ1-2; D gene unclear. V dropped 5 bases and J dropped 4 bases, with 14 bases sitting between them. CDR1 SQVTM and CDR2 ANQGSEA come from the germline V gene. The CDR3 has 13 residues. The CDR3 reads CSVRLSGRYGYTF. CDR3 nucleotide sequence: TGCAGCGTTCGTCTCTCAGGCCGCTATGGCTACACCTTC.

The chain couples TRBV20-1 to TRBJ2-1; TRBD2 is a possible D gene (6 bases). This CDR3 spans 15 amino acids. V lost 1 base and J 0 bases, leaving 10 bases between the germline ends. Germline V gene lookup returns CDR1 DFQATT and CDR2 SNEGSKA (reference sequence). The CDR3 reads CSARVSAGSYNEQFF. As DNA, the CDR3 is TGCAGTGCTAGAGTTTCAGCGGGCTCCTACAATGAGCAGTTCTTC.

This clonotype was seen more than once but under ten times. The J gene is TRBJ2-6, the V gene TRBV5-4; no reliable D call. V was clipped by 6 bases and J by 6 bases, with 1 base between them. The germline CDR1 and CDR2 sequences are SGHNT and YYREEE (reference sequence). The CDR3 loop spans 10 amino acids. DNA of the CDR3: TGTGCCAGCACGGCCAACGTCCTGACTTTC. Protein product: CASTANVLTF.

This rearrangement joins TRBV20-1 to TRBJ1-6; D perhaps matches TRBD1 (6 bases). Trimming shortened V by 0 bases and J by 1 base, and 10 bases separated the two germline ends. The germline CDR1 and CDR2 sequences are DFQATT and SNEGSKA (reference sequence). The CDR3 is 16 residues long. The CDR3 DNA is TGCAGTGCTAGAGATTTTCAGGGGTCCTATAATTCACCCCTCCACTTT. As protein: CSARDFQGSYNSPLHF.

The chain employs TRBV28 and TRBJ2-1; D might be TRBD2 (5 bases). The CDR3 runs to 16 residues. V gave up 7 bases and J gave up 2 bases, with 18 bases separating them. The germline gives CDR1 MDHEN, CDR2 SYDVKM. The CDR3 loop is CASTGRGQLTYNEQFF. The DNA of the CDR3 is TGTGCCAGCACGGGCCGGGGTCAATTAACCTACAATGAGCAGTTCTTC. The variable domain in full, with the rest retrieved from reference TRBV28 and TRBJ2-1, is DVKVTQSSRYLVKRTGEKVFLECVQDMDHENMFWYRQDPGLGLRLIYFSYDVKMKEKGDIPEGYSVSREKKERFSLILESASTNQTSMYLCASTGRGQLTYNEQFFGPGTRLTVL.

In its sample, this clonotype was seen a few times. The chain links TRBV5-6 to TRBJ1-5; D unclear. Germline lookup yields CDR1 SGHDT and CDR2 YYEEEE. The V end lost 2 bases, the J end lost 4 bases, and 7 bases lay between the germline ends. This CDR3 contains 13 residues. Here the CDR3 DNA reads TGTGCCAGCAGCTTTTCCCGTAATCAGCCCCAGCATTTT. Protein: CASSFSRNQPQHF.

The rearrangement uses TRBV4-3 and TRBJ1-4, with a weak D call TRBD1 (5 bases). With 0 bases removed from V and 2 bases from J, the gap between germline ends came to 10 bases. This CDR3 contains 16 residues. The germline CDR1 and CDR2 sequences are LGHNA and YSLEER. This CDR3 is CASSQEAGRTNEKLFF. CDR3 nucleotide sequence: TGCGCCAGCAGCCAAGAGGCGGGGCGTACTAATGAAAAACTGTTTTTT.

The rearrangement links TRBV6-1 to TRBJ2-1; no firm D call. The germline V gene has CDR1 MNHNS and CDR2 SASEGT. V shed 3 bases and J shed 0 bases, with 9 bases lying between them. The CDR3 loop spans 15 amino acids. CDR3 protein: CASSDPLISYNEQFF. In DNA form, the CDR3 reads TGTGCCAGCAGTGATCCTCTAATCTCCTACAATGAGCAGTTCTTC.

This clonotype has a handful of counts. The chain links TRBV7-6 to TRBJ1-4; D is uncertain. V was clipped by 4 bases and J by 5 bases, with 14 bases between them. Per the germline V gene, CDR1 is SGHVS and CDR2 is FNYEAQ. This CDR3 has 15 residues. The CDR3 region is CASSSTGIENEKLFF. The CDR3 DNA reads TGTGCCAGCAGCTCAACGGGGATAGAGAATGAAAAACTGTTTTTT.

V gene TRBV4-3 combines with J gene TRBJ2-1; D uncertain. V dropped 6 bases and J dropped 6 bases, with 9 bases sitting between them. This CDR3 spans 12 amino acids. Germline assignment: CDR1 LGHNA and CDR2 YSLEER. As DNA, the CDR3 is TGCGCCAGCAGTCCTAGATCCAATGAGCAGTTCTTC. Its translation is CASSPRSNEQFF.

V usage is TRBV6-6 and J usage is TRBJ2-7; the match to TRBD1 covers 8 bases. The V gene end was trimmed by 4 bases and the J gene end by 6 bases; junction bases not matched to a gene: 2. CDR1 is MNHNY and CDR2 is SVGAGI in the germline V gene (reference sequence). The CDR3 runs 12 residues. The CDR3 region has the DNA TGTGCCAGCAGTTTCGGACAGGGCGAGCAGTACTTC. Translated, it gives CASSFGQGEQYF.

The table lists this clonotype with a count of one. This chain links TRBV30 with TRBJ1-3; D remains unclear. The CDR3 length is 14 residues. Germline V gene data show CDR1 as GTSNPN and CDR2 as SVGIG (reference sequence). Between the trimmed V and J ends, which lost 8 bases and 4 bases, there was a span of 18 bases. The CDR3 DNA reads TGTGCCACGCAGAGGCAGGCCCGGGGAAACACCATATATTTT. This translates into CATQRQARGNTIYF.

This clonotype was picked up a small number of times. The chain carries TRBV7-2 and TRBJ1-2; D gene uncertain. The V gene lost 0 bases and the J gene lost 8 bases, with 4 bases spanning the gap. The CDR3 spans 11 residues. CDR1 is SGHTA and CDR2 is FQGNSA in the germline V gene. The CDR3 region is CASSLAPGYTF. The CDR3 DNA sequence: TGTGCCAGCAGCTTAGCGCCAGGCTACACCTTC.